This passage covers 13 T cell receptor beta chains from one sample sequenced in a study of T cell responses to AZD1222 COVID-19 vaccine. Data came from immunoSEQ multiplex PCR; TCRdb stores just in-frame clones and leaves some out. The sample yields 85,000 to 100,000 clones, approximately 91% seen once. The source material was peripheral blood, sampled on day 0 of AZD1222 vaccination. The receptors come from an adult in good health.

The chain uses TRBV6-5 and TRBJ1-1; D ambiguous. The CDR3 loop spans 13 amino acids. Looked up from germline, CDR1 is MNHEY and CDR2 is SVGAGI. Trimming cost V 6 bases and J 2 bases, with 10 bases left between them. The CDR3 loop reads CASSVGGNTEAFF. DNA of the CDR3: TGTGCCAGCAGCGTGGGAGGAAACACTGAAGCTTTCTTT.

The CDR3 loop is CASSFSQGRPSPYEQYF. The CDR3 DNA follows: TGTGCCAGCAGCTTCTCTCAGGGCAGGCCCTCCCCTTACGAGCAGTACTTC. This chain uses TRBV7-2 with TRBJ2-7; D perhaps matches TRBD1 (5 bases). The germline gives CDR1 SGHTA, CDR2 FQGNSA. V was trimmed by 3 bases and J by 4 bases, leaving 22 bases between them. CDR3 length equals 17 residues.

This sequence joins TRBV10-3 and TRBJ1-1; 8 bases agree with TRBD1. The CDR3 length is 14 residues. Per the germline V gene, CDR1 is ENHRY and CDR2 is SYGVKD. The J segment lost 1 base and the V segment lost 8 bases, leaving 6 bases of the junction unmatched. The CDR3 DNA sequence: TGTGCCATCTGGACAGGGCTCGGGAACACTGAAGCTTTCTTT. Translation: CAIWTGLGNTEAFF.

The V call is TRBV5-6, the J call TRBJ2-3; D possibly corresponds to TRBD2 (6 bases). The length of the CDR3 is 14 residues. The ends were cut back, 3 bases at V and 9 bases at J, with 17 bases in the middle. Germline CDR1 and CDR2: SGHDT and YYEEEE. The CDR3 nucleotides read TGTGCCAGCAGCTCCGGGACTCTGGGGATCACGCAGTATTTT. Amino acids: CASSSGTLGITQYF.

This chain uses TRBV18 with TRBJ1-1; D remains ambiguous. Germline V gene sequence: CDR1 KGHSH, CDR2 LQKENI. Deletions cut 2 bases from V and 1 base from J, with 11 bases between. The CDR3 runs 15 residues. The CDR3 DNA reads TGTGCCAGCTCACCAAGGGTGCTGGGGAACACTGAAGCTTTCTTT. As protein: CASSPRVLGNTEAFF.

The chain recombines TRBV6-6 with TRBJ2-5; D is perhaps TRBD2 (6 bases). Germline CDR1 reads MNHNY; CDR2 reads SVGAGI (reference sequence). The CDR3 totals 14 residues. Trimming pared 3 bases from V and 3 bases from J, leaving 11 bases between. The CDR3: CASSYPAGKETQYF. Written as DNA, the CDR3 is TGTGCCAGCAGTTATCCGGCGGGGAAAGAGACCCAGTACTTC.

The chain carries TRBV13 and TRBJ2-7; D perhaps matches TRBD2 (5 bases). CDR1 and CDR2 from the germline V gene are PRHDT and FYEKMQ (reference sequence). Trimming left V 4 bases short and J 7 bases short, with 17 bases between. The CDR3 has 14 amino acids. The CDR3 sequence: CASSSREGILEQYF. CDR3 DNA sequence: TGTGCCAGCAGCTCCCGGGAAGGAATCTTGGAGCAGTACTTC.

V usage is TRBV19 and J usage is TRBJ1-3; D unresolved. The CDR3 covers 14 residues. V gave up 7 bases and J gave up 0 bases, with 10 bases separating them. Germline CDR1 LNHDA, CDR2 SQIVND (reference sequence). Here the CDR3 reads CASMISSSGNTIYF. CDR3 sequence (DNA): TGTGCCAGTATGATTTCTAGCTCTGGAAACACCATATATTTT.

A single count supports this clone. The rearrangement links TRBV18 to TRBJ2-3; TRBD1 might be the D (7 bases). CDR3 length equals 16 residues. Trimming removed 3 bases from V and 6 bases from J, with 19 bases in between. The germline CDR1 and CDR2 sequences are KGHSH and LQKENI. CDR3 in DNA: TGTGCCAGCTCACCGACGGGGGACAGTCCAGGTGATACGCAGTATTTT. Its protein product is CASSPTGDSPGDTQYF.

The CDR3 here is CSAEDRAQTF. CDR3 DNA sequence: TGCAGTGCTGAGGACAGGGCCCAAACCTTC. The rearrangement joins TRBV20-1 to TRBJ1-2; 8 bases map to TRBD1. Per the germline V gene, CDR1 is DFQATT and CDR2 is SNEGSKA (reference sequence). This CDR3 has 10 amino acids. Germline trimming cut 5 bases from V and 14 bases from J; bases unmatched to any gene: 7.

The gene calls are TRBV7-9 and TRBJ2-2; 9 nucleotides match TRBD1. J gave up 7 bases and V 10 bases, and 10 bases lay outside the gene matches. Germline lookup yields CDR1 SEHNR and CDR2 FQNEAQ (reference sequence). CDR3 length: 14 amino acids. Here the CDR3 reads CAMNTGGEDGELFF. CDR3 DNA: TGTGCCATGAACACAGGGGGCGAGGACGGGGAGCTGTTTTTT.

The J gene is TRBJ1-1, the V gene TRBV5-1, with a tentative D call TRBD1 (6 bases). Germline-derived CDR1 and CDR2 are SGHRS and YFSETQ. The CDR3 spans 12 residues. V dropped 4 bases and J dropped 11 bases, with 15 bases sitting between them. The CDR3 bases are TGCGCCAGCAGCCGTCAGGGGCTGATTGCTTTCTTT. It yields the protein CASSRQGLIAFF.

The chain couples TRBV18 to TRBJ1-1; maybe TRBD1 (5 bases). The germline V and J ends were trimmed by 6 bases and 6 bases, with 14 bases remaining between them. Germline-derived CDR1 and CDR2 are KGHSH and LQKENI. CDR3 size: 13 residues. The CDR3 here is CASSVGGGAEAFF. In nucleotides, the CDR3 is TGTGCCAGCTCCGTCGGGGGGGGAGCTGAAGCTTTCTTT.